These 9 T cell receptor beta chains were all obtained from the same sample, sequenced in a study of T-cell reconstitution after alpha-beta-depleted transplantation in children. Unique molecular identifiers were used in preparing the TCRbeta library. Each CDR3 protein gets one entry after TCRdb re-called the PCR reads with MiXCR. The table has more than 200,000 distinct CDR3 sequences, approximately 9.9% seen once. The sequencing used PBMCs from the stem cell graft donor, collected from the stem cell graft. These receptors originate from a human donor who donated a stem cell graft to a child with SCID.

There are many counts of this clonotype. The chain has TRBV5-1 and TRBJ1-2; D unclear. The CDR3 extends over 14 amino acids. Trimming cost V 1 base and J 0 bases, with 7 bases left between them. Germline V gene lookup returns CDR1 SGHRS and CDR2 YFSETQ. This CDR3 is CASSLLDTNYGYTF. CDR3 nucleotide sequence: TGCGCCAGCAGCTTGCTTGACACTAACTATGGCTACACCTTC.

Many counts were recorded for this clonotype. In DNA, the CDR3 is TGCGCCAGCAGCCCGAGGGGACGACAGAACTCCTACGAGCAGTACTTC. Amino acid sequence: CASSPRGRQNSYEQYF. The genes are TRBV5-1 and TRBJ2-7; perhaps D is TRBD1 or TRBD2 (5 bases each). The CDR3 totals 16 residues. Looked up from germline, CDR1 is SGHRS and CDR2 is YFSETQ. V was pared by 4 bases and J by 0 bases, with 17 bases between.

As for this clonotype: One base away lies a much larger clone, so this may be a sequencing read error. V is TRBV5-1 and J is TRBJ2-1; D gene ambiguous. Germline V CDR1 and CDR2: SGHRS, YFSETQ. This CDR3 comprises 15 residues. With 4 bases removed from V and 0 bases from J, the gap between germline ends came to 11 bases. CDR3 nucleotide sequence: TGCGCCAGCAGCATTGCGGAAAGCTCCTACAATGAGCAGTTCTTC. This sequence encodes CASSIAESSYNEQFF.

This clonotype showed up many times. V and J are TRBV7-9 and TRBJ1-1; D possibly corresponds to TRBD1 (5 bases). Germline V gene lookup returns CDR1 SEHNR and CDR2 FQNEAQ (reference sequence). Trimming took off 11 bases at V and 1 base at J, with 14 bases between the two ends. This CDR3 contains 13 residues. The CDR3 sequence is CAGRGTGNTEAFF. In DNA form, the CDR3 reads TGTGCCGGCCGAGGGACGGGGAACACTGAAGCTTTCTTT.

In regard to this clonotype: This may arise from a read error, as a much more abundant clone is one base away. The final CDR3 position lacks the conserved phenylalanine or tryptophan, pointing to a likely read error. The V gene is TRBV7-3, the J gene TRBJ2-3, with TRBD2 matching over 8 bases. Germline trimming cut 2 bases from V and 10 bases from J; bases unmatched to any gene: 8. The CDR3 covers 14 residues. From germline, CDR1 is SGHTA and CDR2 FQGTGA. This CDR3 reads CASSLYSGDASQYY. CDR3 bases: TGTGCCAGCAGCTTATATAGCGGGGACGCGTCGCAGTATTAT.

V gene TRBV12-3 or TRBV12-4 combines with J gene TRBJ2-3, with 9 bases fitting TRBD1. The CDR3 has 19 amino acids. CDR3 residues: CTCCLYRSGTGKATDTQYF. The CDR3 DNA sequence: TGTACCTGCTGTTTATATCGATCCGGGACAGGGAAGGCGACAGATACGCAGTATTTT.

This clonotype was counted at least ten times. The chain recombines TRBV28 with TRBJ2-6; D remains ambiguous. V was shortened by 9 bases and J by 2 bases, with 11 bases between the two germline ends. This CDR3 is 14 amino acids long. CDR1 and CDR2 (germline): MDHEN, SYDVKM. CDR3 loop: CASSPIPGANVLTF. CDR3 bases: TGTGCCAGTTCCCCCATTCCTGGGGCCAACGTCCTGACTTTC.

A single count supports this clonotype. This rearrangement joins TRBV7-9 to TRBJ2-1; 10 bases map to TRBD2. CDR1 and CDR2 from the germline V gene are SEHNR and FQNEAQ (reference sequence). This CDR3 has 16 amino acids. V lost 5 bases to trimming and J lost 5 bases; unmatched junction nucleotides: 9. The CDR3 loop is CASSETSGGVNNEQFF. CDR3 DNA sequence: TGTGCCAGCAGCGAGACGAGCGGGGGGGTCAACAATGAGCAGTTCTTC. The full variable domain, in which reference TRBV7-9 and TRBJ2-1 provide the parts outside the CDR3, is DTGVSQNPRHKITKRGQNVTFRCDPISEHNRLYWYRQTLGQGPEFLTYFQNEAQLEKSRLLSDRFSAERPKGSFSTLEIQRTEQGDSAMYLCASSETSGGVNNEQFFGPGTRLTVL.

V usage is TRBV27 and J usage is TRBJ1-5; TRBD1 might be the D (6 bases). The CDR3 has 15 amino acids. Germline V gene sequence: CDR1 MNHEY, CDR2 SMNVEV (reference sequence). V lost 1 base and J lost 5, with 12 bases in between. In DNA form, the CDR3 reads TGTGCCAGCAGTTTATACAGGGCCACGGATCAGCCCCAGCATTTT. It is translated as CASSLYRATDQPQHF.